These 9 T cell receptor beta chains were sequenced from one sample in a study of blood T cell repertoires in COVID-19. The protocol was immunoSEQ multiplex PCR, while the TCRdb copy is restricted to in-frame clones and leaves out a portion. The sample includes 150,000 to 170,000 clones, around 85% of them seen just once. Sequenced: peripheral blood. The source of these receptors is a man in his 60s with COVID-19, enrolled during active disease.

V and J are TRBV14 and TRBJ1-2, with D perhaps TRBD1 (6 bases). Germline assignment: CDR1 SGHDN and CDR2 FVKESK. Trimming stripped 5 bases from V and 7 bases from J, with 14 bases between. The CDR3 extends over 13 amino acids. CDR3 sequence reads: CASSRSGVGGYTF. In nucleotides, the CDR3 is TGTGCCAGCAGCAGATCAGGGGTCGGTGGCTACACCTTC.

Only one count was recorded for this clone. The rearrangement links TRBV3-1 (or the pseudogene TRBV3-2) to TRBJ2-5, with TRBD2 matching over 9 bases. The germline CDR1 and CDR2 sequences are LGHDT and YNNKEL (reference sequence). CDR3 size: 16 residues. The J segment lost 4 bases and the V segment lost 6 bases, leaving 12 bases of the junction unmatched. The CDR3 DNA is TGTGCCAGCAGGCAAAATATAGCGGGAGCTCGAGAGACCCAGTACTTC. This codes for CASRQNIAGARETQYF.

V is TRBV5-6 and J is TRBJ2-7; TRBD2 matches at 7 bases. The CDR3 runs 13 residues. Germline V gene lookup returns CDR1 SGHDT and CDR2 YYEEEE. J was trimmed by 7 bases and V by 3 bases; bases with no gene match: 7. The chain's CDR3 is CASSSGLVGEQYF. The CDR3 DNA follows: TGTGCCAGCAGCTCCGGACTAGTGGGTGAGCAGTACTTC.

The chain has TRBV5-8 and TRBJ1-1, with 7 positions matching TRBD1. Germline V gene lookup returns CDR1 SGHTS and CDR2 YDEGEE. V lost 0 bases and J lost 3; bases outside the gene matches: 5. The CDR3 is made up of 15 amino acids. Here the CDR3 reads CASSLGTGGHTEAFF. Here the CDR3 DNA reads TGTGCCAGCAGCTTGGGGACAGGAGGTCACACTGAAGCTTTCTTT.

The rearrangement uses TRBV6-5 and TRBJ2-1, with 10 positions matching TRBD1. V shed 3 bases and J 5 bases; nucleotides not matched to a gene: 7. Germline lookup yields CDR1 MNHEY and CDR2 SVGAGI. The CDR3 spans 16 residues. CDR3 in DNA: TGTGCCAGCAGTTATACAGGGACAGGGGCTAACAATGAGCAGTTCTTC. Amino acid sequence: CASSYTGTGANNEQFF.

The chain recombines TRBV7-9 with TRBJ1-1; TRBD1 is a possible D gene (5 bases). Trimming took off 3 bases at V and 4 bases at J, with 9 bases between the two ends. Per germline, CDR1 SEHNR and CDR2 FQNEAQ (reference sequence). The CDR3 length is 13 residues. As DNA, the CDR3 is TGTGCCAGCAGCTTCGGGGGTGTCACTGAAGCTTTCTTT. Encoded protein: CASSFGGVTEAFF.

The rearrangement joins TRBV6-5 to TRBJ2-7, with D possibly TRBD1 on 5 matching bases. CDR1 is MNHEY and CDR2 is SVGAGI in the germline V gene. The CDR3 contains 14 residues. Trimming took off 6 bases at V and 2 bases at J, with 14 bases between the two ends. The CDR3 here is CASRPSTGTYEQYF. CDR3 sequence (DNA): TGTGCCAGCAGACCGAGCACAGGCACCTACGAGCAGTACTTC.

V is TRBV6-2 or TRBV6-3 and J is TRBJ1-1, with TRBD1 matching over 8 bases. After removal of 5 bases from V and 4 bases from J, the junction contained 12 bases not matched to a gene. Germline assignment: CDR1 MNHEY and CDR2 SVGEGT. The CDR3 contains 16 residues. CDR3: CASSNPQGGYSTEAFF. DNA of the CDR3: TGTGCCAGCAGTAACCCACAGGGGGGATATAGCACTGAAGCTTTCTTT.

The chain joins TRBV7-9 to TRBJ2-2, with D possibly being TRBD1 (6 bases). This CDR3 has 13 amino acids. Germline V lookup: CDR1 SEHNR, CDR2 FQNEAQ (reference sequence). V was shortened by 6 bases and J by 6 bases, with 11 bases between the two germline ends. CDR3 loop: CASSPGDAGELFF. The DNA for the CDR3 is TGTGCCAGCAGTCCAGGGGATGCCGGGGAGCTGTTTTTT.